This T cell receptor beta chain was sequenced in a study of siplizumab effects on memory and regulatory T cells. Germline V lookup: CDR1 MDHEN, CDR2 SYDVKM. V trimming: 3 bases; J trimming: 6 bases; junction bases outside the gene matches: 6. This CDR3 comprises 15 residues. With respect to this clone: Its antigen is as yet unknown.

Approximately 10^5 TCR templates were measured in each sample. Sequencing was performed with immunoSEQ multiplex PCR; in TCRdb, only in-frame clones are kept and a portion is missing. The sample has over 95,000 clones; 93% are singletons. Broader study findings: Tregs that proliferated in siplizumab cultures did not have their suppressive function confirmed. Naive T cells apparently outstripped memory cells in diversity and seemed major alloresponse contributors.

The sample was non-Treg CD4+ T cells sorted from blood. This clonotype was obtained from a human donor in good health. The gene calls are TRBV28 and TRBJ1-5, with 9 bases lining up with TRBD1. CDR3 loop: CASSFRDRAPQPQHF. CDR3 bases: TGTGCCAGCAGTTTTCGGGACAGGGCGCCTCAGCCCCAGCATTTT.